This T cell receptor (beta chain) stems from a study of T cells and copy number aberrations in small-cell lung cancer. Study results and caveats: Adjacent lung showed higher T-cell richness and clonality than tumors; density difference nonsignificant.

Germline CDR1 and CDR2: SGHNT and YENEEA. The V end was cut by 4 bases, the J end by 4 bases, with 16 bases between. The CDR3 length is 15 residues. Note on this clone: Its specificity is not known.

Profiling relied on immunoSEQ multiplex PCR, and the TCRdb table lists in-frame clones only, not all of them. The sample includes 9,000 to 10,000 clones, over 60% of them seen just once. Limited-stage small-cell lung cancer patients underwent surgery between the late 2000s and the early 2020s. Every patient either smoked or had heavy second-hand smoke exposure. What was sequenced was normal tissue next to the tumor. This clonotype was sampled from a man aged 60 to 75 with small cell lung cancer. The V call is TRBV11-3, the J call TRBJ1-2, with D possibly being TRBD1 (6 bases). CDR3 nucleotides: TGTGCCAGCAGCTCGGGGGGGGCAGCTGGCTATGGCTACACCTTC. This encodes CASSSGGAAGYGYTF.